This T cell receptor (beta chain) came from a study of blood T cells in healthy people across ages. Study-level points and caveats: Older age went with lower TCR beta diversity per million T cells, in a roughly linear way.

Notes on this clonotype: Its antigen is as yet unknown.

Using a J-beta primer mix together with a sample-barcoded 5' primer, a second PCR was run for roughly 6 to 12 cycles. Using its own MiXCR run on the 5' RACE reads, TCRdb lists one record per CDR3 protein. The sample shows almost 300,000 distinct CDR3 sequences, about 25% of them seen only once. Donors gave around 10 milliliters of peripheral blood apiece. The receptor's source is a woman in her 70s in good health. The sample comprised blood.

For the CDR3, the DNA is TGTGCCAGCAGCGCGATGGGAGGGTCCTACAATGAGCAGTTCTTC. Its translation is CASSAMGGSYNEQFF. The V gene is TRBV7-3, the J gene TRBJ2-1, with 7 nucleotides matching TRBD2. V trimming: 5 bases; J trimming: 1 base; junction bases outside the gene matches: 5. CDR1 is SGHTA and CDR2 is FQGTGA in the germline V gene. CDR3 length: 15 residues.